Listed below are T cell receptor beta chains from one sample, sequenced in a study of regulatory T cells in long-lasting Graves disease. TCRdb independently ran MiXCR on the multiplex PCR reads; one entry per CDR3 protein. The data hold around 240,000 distinct CDR3 sequences, with 15% to 20% observed a single time. These sequences were also reported in another study, on T cells in Graves' hyperthyroidism and ophthalmopathy.

Specimen: peripheral blood mononuclear cells (PBMCs), collected at new diagnosis, from a patient treated with antithyroid drugs. The receptors stem from a woman aged 30 to 39 with Graves disease. The CDR3 runs from the conserved cysteine through the conserved F or W. The D gene is left open where the match is weak. Expanded clones get a size class; other rows say once, few or many, or leave the size out.

many	TRBV11-3	TRBJ1-1	.	CASSSPTLRIPQAFF	TGTGCCAGCAGCTCTCCCACCCTGAGGATTCCGCAAGCTTTCTTT
few	TRBV4-2	TRBJ2-1	TRBD1	CASSQDYGTGINEQFF	TGTGCCAGCAGCCAAGATTATGGGACAGGGATCAATGAGCAGTTCTTC
many	TRBV20-1	TRBJ1-6	.	CSATSGQQINSPLHF	TGCAGTGCCACCTCCGGACAGCAGATCAATTCACCCCTCCACTTT
.	TRBV13	TRBJ2-7	TRBD1	CASSPAGTGVPYEQYF	TGTGCCAGCAGCCCCGCCGGGACAGGGGTCCCCTACGAGCAGTACTTC
many	TRBV10-3	TRBJ2-3	TRBD2	CAASLAGAFTDTQYF	TGTGCCGCGTCTCTAGCGGGGGCCTTCACAGATACGCAGTATTTT
many	TRBV12-5	TRBJ1-2	.	CASGLPPTGKANYGYTF	TGTGCTAGTGGCCTCCCCCCTACAGGGAAGGCTAACTATGGCTACACCTTC
.	TRBV20-1	TRBJ2-7	TRBD2	CSPRSPGLAGTEQYF	TGCAGTCCGAGATCTCCGGGACTAGCGGGAACCGAGCAGTACTTC
many	TRBV2	TRBJ2-7	.	CATRVYEQYF	TGTGCCACTCGGGTATACGAGCAGTACTTC
many	TRBV12-3/TRBV12-4	TRBJ1-2	.	CASSQGPSLNYGYTF	TGTGCCAGCAGCCAAGGACCGTCTCTCAACTATGGCTACACCTTC
many	TRBV7-8	TRBJ2-1	.	CASSLEEGELQFF	TGTGCCAGCAGCTTAGAAGAAGGGGAACTGCAGTTCTTC
many	TRBV19	TRBJ1-1	.	CASSIGGLNTEAFF	TGTGCCAGTAGTATCGGGGGGTTGAACACTGAAGCTTTCTTT
many	TRBV9	TRBJ2-3	TRBD2	CASSSSSSGGASASTDTQYF	TGTGCCAGCAGTTCTTCTTCTAGCGGGGGGGCAAGTGCTAGCACAGATACGCAGTATTTT
many	TRBV6-5	TRBJ1-2	.	CASSYSEGPIYGYTF	TGTGCCAGCAGTTACTCGGAGGGGCCGATCTATGGCTACACCTTC
.	TRBV15	TRBJ2-3	.	CATSGEAGLSTDTQYF	TGTGCCACCAGCGGGGAAGCGGGTTTAAGCACAGATACGCAGTATTTT
few	TRBV6-1	TRBJ2-5	.	CASTSTNQETQYF	TGTGCCAGCACGAGTACGAATCAAGAGACCCAGTACTTC
many	TRBV4-2	TRBJ2-1	TRBD2	CASSQERSGGLPDEQFF	TGTGCCAGCAGCCAAGAGAGAAGCGGGGGGCTTCCCGATGAGCAGTTCTTC
many	TRBV11-1	TRBJ2-7	.	CASSLAGLDEQYF	TGTGCCAGCAGCTTAGCTGGGCTCGACGAGCAGTACTTC
few	TRBV12-3/TRBV12-4	TRBJ2-1	.	CASERGRTYNEQFF	TGTGCCAGCGAACGGGGGCGTACCTACAATGAGCAGTTCTTC
few	TRBV15	TRBJ2-2	.	CATSGPSTGELFF	TGTGCCACCAGCGGGCCCTCCACCGGGGAGCTGTTTTTT
many	TRBV13	TRBJ2-7	.	CASSLGQRFYEQYF	TGTGCCAGCAGCTTGGGGCAGCGGTTCTACGAGCAGTACTTC
many	TRBV3-1	TRBJ1-5	.	CASSQSQGNQPQHF	TGTGCCAGCAGCCAATCTCAGGGAAACCAGCCCCAGCATTTT
few	TRBV11-2	TRBJ1-3	.	CASSSFRAFGNTIYF	TGTGCCAGCAGCTCCTTCCGGGCTTTTGGAAACACCATATATTTT
many	TRBV12-3/TRBV12-4	TRBJ2-7	.	CASSSVSYWGEQYF	TGTGCCAGCAGTTCCGTCTCCTATTGGGGCGAGCAGTACTTC